These 3 T cell receptor beta chains were sequenced from one sample in a study of CD8+ T cells in alopecia areata. Treatment denoted: oral pan-JAK inhibitor, 5-10 mg twice daily. Extraction of RNA preceded its reverse transcription into cDNA, which served as the sequencing template. Produced via immunoSEQ multiplex PCR; TCRdb's table is partial and in-frame only. The data show approximately 65,000 clones, around 45% seen once. The specimen comprised CD8+ T cells sorted from blood, sampled at approximately week 36, from a patient treated with tofacitinib. The receptor set was obtained from a human donor with alopecia areata.

The chain is built from TRBV30 and TRBJ2-1, with TRBD1 identical over 7 bases. There are 15 residues in the CDR3. Trimming removed 3 bases from V and 4 bases from J; junction bases left unmatched: 9. Per the germline V gene, CDR1 is GTSNPN and CDR2 is SVGIG (reference sequence). CDR3 loop: CAWSNRDSDYNEQFF. The CDR3 bases are TGTGCCTGGAGCAACCGGGACAGCGATTACAATGAGCAGTTCTTC.

This clone was observed a few times. The chain has TRBV27 and TRBJ2-4; D remains ambiguous. V was trimmed by 3 bases and J by 3 bases, leaving 12 bases between them. The germline V gene encodes CDR1 MNHEY and CDR2 SMNVEV (reference sequence). The CDR3 is 15 amino acids. CDR3 amino acids: CASSLLPLDKNIQYF. The CDR3 nucleotides are TGTGCCAGCAGTTTGTTACCCCTCGACAAAAACATTCAGTACTTC.

V gene TRBV7-9 combines with J gene TRBJ2-1; 12 nucleotides match TRBD2. CDR1 and CDR2 from the germline V gene are SEHNR and FQNEAQ (reference sequence). The CDR3 is 16 residues long. The V and J ends lost 5 bases and 6 bases, in that order; junction bases with no gene match: 8. The DNA for the CDR3 is TGTGCCAGCAGCCTAAGGGCACTAGCGGGAGGCAATGAGCAGTTCTTC. Residues: CASSLRALAGGNEQFF.